One and the same sample provided the 7 T cell receptor beta chains below, sequenced in a study of cytomegalovirus exposure and HLA in healthy donors. The data were produced by immunoSEQ multiplex PCR, yet TCRdb's version contains in-frame clones alone and is incomplete. This sample has about 150,000 clones, with over 90% found just once. Sequenced sample: PBMCs. These receptors were collected from a man between 18 and 29 years old in good health and CMV-seropositive.

The rearrangement uses TRBV5-6 and TRBJ2-3; 9 bases map to TRBD2. Germline CDR1 and CDR2: SGHDT and YYEEEE. Trimming removed 6 bases from V and 2 bases from J; junction bases left unmatched: 4. This CDR3 has 14 amino acids. This chain's CDR3 is CASNLAGVTDTQYF. The CDR3 coding sequence is TGTGCCAGCAACTTAGCGGGAGTCACAGATACGCAGTATTTT. The full variable domain, completed using reference TRBV5-6 and TRBJ2-3, is DAGVTQSPTHLIKTRGQQVTLRCSPKSGHDTVSWYQQALGQGPQFIFQYYEEEERQRGNFPDRFSGHQFPNYSSELNVNALLLGDSALYLCASNLAGVTDTQYFGPGTRLTVL.

The chain combines TRBV5-1 with TRBJ2-7; 7 bases map to TRBD1. This CDR3 has 14 amino acids. J lost 0 bases, V lost 3 bases, and 3 bases had no gene match. CDR1 and CDR2 from the germline V gene are SGHRS and YFSETQ. The CDR3 loop is CASSYTGDSYEQYF. As DNA, the CDR3 is TGCGCCAGCAGCTACACAGGGGACTCCTACGAGCAGTACTTC.

This chain uses TRBV5-6 with TRBJ2-2; 7 positions match TRBD2. Germline assignment: CDR1 SGHDT and CDR2 YYEEEE. The CDR3 sequence is 16 residues long. Trimming took 0 bases from V and 4 from J; bases not matched to a gene: 6. CDR3 sequence (DNA): TGTGCCAGCAGCTTGGTTTTGGGGGAGGGCACCGGGGAGCTGTTTTTT. Protein: CASSLVLGEGTGELFF. The full variable domain, in which reference TRBV5-6 and TRBJ2-2 provide the parts outside the CDR3, is DAGVTQSPTHLIKTRGQQVTLRCSPKSGHDTVSWYQQALGQGPQFIFQYYEEEERQRGNFPDRFSGHQFPNYSSELNVNALLLGDSALYLCASSLVLGEGTGELFFGEGSRLTVL.

This chain links TRBV7-9 with TRBJ2-6; weak D call: TRBD2 (6 bases). The CDR3 is 16 amino acids. Per the germline V gene, CDR1 is SEHNR and CDR2 is FQNEAQ (reference sequence). The V end was cut by 5 bases, the J end by 0 bases, with 11 bases between. The CDR3 here is CASSPGGLSGANVLTF. The CDR3 DNA is TGTGCCAGCAGCCCTGGAGGGCTCTCTGGGGCCAACGTCCTGACTTTC.

The rearrangement uses TRBV4-1 and TRBJ1-6; no clear D. CDR3 length: 14 residues. CDR1 and CDR2 (germline): MGHRA, YSYEKL. Trimming cost V 0 bases and J 7 bases, with 7 bases left between them. CDR3 in amino acids: CASSQDLRNSPLHF. The CDR3 nucleotides are TGCGCCAGCAGCCAAGATCTCAGGAATTCACCCCTCCACTTT.

This clone was found once. This sample also contains other DNA sequences that code for the same CDR3. J is TRBJ2-7 and V is TRBV2, with D tentatively TRBD2 (5 bases). The length of the CDR3 is 12 residues. Per germline, CDR1 SNHLY and CDR2 FYNNEI. Trimming took off 6 bases at V and 0 bases at J, with 6 bases between the two ends. CDR3: CASRDSSYEQYF. CDR3 DNA sequence: TGTGCCAGCAGGGACTCCTCCTACGAGCAGTACTTC.

The J gene is TRBJ2-7, the V gene TRBV10-3, with D possibly TRBD1 on 5 matching bases. CDR3 length: 14 residues. CDR1 ENHRY and CDR2 SYGVKD come from the germline V gene. Trimming stripped 2 bases from V and 3 bases from J, with 11 bases between. CDR3 sequence (DNA): TGTGCCATCAGTGAGACAGGTAAATACTACGAGCAGTACTTC. It is translated as CAISETGKYYEQYF.